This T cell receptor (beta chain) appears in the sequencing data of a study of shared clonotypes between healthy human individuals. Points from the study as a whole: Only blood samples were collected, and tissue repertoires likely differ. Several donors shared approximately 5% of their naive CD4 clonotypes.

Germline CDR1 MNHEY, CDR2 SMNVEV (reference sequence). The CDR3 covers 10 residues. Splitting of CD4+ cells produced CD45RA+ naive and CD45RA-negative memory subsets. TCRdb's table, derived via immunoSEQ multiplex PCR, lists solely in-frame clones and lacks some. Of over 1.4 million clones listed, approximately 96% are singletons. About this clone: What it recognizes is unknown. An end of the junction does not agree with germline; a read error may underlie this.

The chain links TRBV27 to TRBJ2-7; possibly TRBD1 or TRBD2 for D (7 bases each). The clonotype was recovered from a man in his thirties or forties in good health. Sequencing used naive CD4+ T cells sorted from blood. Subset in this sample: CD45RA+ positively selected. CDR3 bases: TGTGCCAGCAGTTGGGACAGCGGGAACTTC. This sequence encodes CASSWDSGNF.